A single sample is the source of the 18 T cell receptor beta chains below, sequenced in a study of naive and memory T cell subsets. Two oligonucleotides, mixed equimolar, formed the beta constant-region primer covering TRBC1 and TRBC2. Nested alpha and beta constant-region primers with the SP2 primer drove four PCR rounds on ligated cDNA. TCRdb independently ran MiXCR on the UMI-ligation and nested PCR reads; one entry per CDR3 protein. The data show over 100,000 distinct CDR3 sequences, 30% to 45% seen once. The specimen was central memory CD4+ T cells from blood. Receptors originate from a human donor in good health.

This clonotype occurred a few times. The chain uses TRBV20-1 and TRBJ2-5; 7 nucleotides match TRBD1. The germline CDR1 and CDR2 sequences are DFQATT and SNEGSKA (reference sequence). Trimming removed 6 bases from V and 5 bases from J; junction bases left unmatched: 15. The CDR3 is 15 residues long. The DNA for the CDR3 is TGCAGTGCAGAGGGGACAAGGGGGCTGGACGAGACCCAGTACTTC. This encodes CSAEGTRGLDETQYF.

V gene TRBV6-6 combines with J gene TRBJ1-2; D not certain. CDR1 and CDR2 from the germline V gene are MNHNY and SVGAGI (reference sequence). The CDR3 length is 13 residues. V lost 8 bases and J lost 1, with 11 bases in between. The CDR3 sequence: CASLELLNYGYTF. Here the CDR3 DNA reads TGTGCCAGCCTCGAGCTCCTTAACTATGGCTACACCTTC.

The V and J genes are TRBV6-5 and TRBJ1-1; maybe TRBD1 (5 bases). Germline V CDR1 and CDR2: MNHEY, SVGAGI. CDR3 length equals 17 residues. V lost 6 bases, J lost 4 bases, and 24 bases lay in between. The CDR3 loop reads CASSLTRLRSGGTEAFF. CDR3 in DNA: TGTGCCAGCAGCCTAACGAGGCTGAGGAGTGGGGGCACTGAAGCTTTCTTT.

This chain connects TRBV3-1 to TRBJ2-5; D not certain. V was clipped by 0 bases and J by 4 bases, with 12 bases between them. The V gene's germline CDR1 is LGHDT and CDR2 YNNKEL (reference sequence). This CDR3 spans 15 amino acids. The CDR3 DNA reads TGTGCCAGCAGCCAAGATACGGCGGTCCGAGAGACCCAGTACTTC. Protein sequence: CASSQDTAVRETQYF.

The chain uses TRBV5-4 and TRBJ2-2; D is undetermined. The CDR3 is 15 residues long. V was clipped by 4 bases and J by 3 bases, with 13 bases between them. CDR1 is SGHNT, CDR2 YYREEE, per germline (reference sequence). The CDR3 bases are TGTGCCAGCAGCCAGTCTGTGATCGACACCGGGGAGCTGTTTTTT. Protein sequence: CASSQSVIDTGELFF. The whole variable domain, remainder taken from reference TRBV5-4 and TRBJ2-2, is ETGVTQSPTHLIKTRGQQVTLRCSSQSGHNTVSWYQQALGQGPQFIFQYYREEENGRGNFPPRFSGLQFPNYSSELNVNALELDDSALYLCASSQSVIDTGELFFGEGSRLTVL.

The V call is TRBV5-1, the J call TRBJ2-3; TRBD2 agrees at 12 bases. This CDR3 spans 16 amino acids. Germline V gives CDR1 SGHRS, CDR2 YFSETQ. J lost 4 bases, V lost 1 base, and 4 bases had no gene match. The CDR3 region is CASSLLTSGRSDTQYF. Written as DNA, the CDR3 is TGCGCCAGCAGCTTGTTGACTAGCGGGAGATCAGATACGCAGTATTTT.

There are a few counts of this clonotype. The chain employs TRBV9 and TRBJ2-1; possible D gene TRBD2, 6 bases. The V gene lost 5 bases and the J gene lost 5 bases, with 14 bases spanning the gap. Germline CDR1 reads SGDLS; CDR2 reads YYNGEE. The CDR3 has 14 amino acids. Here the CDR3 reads CASRAGPADNEQFF. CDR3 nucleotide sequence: TGTGCCAGCAGGGCGGGACCAGCCGACAATGAGCAGTTCTTC.

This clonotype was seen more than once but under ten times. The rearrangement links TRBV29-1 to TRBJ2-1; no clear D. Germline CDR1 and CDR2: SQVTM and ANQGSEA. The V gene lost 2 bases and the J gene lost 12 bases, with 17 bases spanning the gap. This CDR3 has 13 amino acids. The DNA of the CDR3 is TGCAGCGTTGAAACAGACGATAAGGTACGGCAGTTCTTC. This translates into CSVETDDKVRQFF.

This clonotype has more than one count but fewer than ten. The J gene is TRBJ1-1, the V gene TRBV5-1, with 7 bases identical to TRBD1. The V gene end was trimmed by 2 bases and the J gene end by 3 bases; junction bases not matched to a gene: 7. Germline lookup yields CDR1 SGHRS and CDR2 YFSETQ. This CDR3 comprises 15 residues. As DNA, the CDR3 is TGCGCCAGCAGCTTAGACAGGGTAGTGGACACTGAAGCTTTCTTT. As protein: CASSLDRVVDTEAFF. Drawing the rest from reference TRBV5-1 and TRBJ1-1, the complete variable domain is KAGVTQTPRYLIKTRGQQVTLSCSPISGHRSVSWYQQTPGQGLQFLFEYFSETQRNKGNFPGRFSGRQFSNSRSEMNVSTLELGDSALYLCASSLDRVVDTEAFFGQGTRLTVV.

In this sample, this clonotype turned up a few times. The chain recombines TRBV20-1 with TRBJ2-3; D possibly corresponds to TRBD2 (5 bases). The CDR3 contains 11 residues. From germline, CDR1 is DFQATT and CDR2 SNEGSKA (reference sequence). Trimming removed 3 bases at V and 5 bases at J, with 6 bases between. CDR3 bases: TGCAGTGCTAGTCGGGGAGATACGCAGTATTTT. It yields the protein CSASRGDTQYF.

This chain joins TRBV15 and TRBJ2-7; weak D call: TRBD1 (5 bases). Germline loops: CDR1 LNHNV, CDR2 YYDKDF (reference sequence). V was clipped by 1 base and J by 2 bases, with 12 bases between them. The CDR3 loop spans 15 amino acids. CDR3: CATSRVGASPYEQYF. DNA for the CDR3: TGTGCCACCAGCAGAGTTGGGGCGTCTCCCTACGAGCAGTACTTC.

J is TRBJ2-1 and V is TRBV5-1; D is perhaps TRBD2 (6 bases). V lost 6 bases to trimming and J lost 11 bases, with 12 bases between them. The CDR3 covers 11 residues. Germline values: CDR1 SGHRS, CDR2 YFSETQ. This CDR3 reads CASNGSGKQFF. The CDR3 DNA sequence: TGCGCCAGCAACGGGAGTGGTAAGCAGTTCTTC.

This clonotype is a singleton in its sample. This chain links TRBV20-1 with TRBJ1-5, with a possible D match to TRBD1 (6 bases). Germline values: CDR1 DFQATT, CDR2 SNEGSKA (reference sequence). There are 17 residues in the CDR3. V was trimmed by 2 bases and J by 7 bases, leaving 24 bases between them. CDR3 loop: CSARSPRERGAHQPQHF. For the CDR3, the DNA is TGCAGTGCTAGATCCCCCCGGGAAAGGGGGGCGCACCAGCCCCAGCATTTT.

For the CDR3, the DNA is TGTGCCAGCAGCTTATCCTCGGGGGGCAGGGATACGCAGTATTTT. This sequence encodes CASSLSSGGRDTQYF. V and J are TRBV7-3 and TRBJ2-3, with D maybe TRBD2 (7 bases). Germline-derived CDR1 and CDR2 are SGHTA and FQGTGA. V was trimmed by 2 bases and J by 6 bases, leaving 15 bases between them. The CDR3 sequence is 15 residues long.

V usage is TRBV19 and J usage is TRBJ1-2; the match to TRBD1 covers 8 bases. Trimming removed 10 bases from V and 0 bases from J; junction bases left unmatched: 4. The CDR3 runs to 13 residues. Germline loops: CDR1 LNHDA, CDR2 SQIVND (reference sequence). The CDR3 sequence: CATAGQANYGYTF. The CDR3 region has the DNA TGTGCCACAGCGGGACAGGCTAACTATGGCTACACCTTC. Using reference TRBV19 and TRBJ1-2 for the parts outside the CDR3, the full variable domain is DGGITQSPKYLFRKEGQNVTLSCEQNLNHDAMYWYRQDPGQGLRLIYYSQIVNDFQKGDIAEGYSVSREKKESFPLTVTSAQKNPTAFYLCATAGQANYGYTFGSGTRLTVV.

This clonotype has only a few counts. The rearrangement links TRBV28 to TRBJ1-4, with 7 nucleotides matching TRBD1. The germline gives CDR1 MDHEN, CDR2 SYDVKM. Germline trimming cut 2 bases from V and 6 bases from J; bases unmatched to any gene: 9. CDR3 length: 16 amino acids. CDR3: CASSLPPGGSDEKLFF. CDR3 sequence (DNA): TGTGCCAGCAGTTTACCTCCAGGGGGTAGCGATGAAAAACTGTTTTTT. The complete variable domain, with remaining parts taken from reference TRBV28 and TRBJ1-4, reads DVKVTQSSRYLVKRTGEKVFLECVQDMDHENMFWYRQDPGLGLRLIYFSYDVKMKEKGDIPEGYSVSREKKERFSLILESASTNQTSMYLCASSLPPGGSDEKLFFGSGTQLSVL.

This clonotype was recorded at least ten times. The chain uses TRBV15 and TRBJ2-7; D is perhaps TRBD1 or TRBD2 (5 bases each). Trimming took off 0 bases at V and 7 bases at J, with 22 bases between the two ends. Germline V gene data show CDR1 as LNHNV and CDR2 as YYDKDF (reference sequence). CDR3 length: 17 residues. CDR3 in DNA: TGTGCCACCAGCAGAGAACAACCGGGACGGACAAATGGGGAGCAGTACTTC. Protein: CATSREQPGRTNGEQYF.

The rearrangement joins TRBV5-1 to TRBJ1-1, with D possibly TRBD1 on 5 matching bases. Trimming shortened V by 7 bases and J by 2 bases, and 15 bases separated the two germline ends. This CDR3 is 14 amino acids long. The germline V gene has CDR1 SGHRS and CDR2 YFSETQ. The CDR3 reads CASGLDSTNTEAFF. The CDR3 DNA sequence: TGCGCCAGCGGTTTAGACAGTACAAACACTGAAGCTTTCTTT.